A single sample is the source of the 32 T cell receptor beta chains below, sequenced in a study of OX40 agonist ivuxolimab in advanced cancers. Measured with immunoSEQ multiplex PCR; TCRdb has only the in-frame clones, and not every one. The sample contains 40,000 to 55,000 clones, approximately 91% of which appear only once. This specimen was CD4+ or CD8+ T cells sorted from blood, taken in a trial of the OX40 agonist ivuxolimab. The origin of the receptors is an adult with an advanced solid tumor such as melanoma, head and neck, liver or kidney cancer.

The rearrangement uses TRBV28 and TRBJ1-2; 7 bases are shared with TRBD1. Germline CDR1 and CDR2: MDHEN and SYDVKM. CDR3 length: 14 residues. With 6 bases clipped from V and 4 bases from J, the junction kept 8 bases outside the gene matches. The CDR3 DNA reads TGTGCCAGCAGAGAACAGGGGAGTGGCTATGGCTACACCTTC. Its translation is CASREQGSGYGYTF.

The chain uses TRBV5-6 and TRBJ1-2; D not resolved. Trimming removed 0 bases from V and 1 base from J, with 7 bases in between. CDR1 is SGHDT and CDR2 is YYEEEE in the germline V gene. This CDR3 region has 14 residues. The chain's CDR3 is CASSLGRNNYGYTF. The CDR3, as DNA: TGTGCCAGCAGCTTGGGACGGAATAACTATGGCTACACCTTC. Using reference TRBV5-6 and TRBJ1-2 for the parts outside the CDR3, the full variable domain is DAGVTQSPTHLIKTRGQQVTLRCSPKSGHDTVSWYQQALGQGPQFIFQYYEEEERQRGNFPDRFSGHQFPNYSSELNVNALLLGDSALYLCASSLGRNNYGYTFGSGTRLTVV.

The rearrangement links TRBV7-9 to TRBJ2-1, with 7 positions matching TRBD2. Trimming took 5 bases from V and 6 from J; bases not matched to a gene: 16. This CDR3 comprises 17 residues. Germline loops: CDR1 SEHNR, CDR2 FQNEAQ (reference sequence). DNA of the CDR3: TGTGCCAGCAGCCCCCGTGGGCGCGGGAGAACAGGCAATGAGCAGTTCTTC. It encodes CASSPRGRGRTGNEQFF.

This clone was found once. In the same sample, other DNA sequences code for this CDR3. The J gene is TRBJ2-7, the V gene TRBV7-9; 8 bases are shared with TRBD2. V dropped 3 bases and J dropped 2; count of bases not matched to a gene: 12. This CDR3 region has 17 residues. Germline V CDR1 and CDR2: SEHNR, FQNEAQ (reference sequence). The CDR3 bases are TGTGCCAGCAGCTTGGCGGGGTCCGGGAGGGTCGCCTACGAGCAGTACTTC. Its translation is CASSLAGSGRVAYEQYF. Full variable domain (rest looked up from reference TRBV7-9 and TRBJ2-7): DTGVSQNPRHKITKRGQNVTFRCDPISEHNRLYWYRQTLGQGPEFLTYFQNEAQLEKSRLLSDRFSAERPKGSFSTLEIQRTEQGDSAMYLCASSLAGSGRVAYEQYFGPGTRLTVT.

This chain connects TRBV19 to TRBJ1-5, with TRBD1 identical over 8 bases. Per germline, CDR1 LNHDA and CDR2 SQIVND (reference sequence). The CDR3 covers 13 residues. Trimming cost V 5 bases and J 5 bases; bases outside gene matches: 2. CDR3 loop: CASSSQGDQPQHF. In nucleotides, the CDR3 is TGTGCCAGTAGTTCACAGGGGGATCAGCCCCAGCATTTT.

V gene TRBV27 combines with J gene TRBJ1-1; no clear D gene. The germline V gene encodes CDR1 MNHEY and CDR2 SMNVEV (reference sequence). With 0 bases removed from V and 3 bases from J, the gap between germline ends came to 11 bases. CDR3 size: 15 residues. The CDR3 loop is CASSLSPIGYTEAFF. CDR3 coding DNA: TGTGCCAGCAGTTTATCCCCAATTGGGTACACTGAAGCTTTCTTT.

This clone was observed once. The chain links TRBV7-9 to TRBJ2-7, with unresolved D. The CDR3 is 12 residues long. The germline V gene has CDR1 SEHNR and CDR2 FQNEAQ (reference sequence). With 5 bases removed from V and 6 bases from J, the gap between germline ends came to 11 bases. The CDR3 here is CASSRGVGEQYF. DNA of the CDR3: TGTGCCAGCAGCCGTGGGGTAGGCGAGCAGTACTTC.

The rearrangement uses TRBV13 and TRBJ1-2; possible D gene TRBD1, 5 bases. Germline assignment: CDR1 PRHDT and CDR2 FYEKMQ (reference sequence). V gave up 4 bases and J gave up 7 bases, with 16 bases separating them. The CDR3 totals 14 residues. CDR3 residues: CASSWGRRKGGYTF. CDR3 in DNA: TGTGCCAGCAGCTGGGGACGGCGAAAGGGTGGCTACACCTTC.

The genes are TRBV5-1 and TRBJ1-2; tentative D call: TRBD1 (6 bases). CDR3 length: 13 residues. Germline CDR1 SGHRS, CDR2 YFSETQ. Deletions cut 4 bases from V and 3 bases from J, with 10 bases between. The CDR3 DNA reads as TGCGCCAGCAGCGCATCAGGGGACTATGGCTACACCTTC. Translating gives CASSASGDYGYTF.

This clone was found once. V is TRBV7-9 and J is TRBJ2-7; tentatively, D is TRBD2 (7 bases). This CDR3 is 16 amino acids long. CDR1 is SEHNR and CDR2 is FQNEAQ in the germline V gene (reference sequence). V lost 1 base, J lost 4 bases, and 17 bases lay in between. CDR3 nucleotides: TGTGCCAGCAGCTTAGATGGGGCAGGGAGGGGGTACGAGCAGTACTTC. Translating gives CASSLDGAGRGYEQYF. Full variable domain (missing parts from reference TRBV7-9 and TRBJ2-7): DTGVSQNPRHKITKRGQNVTFRCDPISEHNRLYWYRQTLGQGPEFLTYFQNEAQLEKSRLLSDRFSAERPKGSFSTLEIQRTEQGDSAMYLCASSLDGAGRGYEQYFGPGTRLTVT.

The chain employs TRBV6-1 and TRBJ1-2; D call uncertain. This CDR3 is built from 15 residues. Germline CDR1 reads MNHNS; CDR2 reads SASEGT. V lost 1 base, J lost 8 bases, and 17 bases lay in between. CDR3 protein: CASSEVLTKASGYTF. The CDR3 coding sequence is TGTGCCAGCAGTGAAGTATTGACCAAGGCTAGCGGCTACACCTTC.

The CDR3 region is CASSLMHSGANVLTF. CDR3 in DNA: TGTGCCAGCAGCTTAATGCACTCTGGGGCCAACGTCCTGACTTTC. This rearrangement joins TRBV7-2 to TRBJ2-6, with no clear D. Between the trimmed V and J ends, which lost 2 bases and 0 bases, there was a span of 5 bases. CDR1 is SGHTA and CDR2 is FQGNSA in the germline V gene. This CDR3 is built from 15 residues.

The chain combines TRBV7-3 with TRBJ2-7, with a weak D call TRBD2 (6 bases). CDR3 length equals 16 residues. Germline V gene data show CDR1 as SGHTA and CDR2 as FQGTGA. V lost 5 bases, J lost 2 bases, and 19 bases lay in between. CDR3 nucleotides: TGTGCCAGCAGCGAAGTCGGGACTCTTCAGACCTACGAGCAGTACTTC. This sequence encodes CASSEVGTLQTYEQYF.

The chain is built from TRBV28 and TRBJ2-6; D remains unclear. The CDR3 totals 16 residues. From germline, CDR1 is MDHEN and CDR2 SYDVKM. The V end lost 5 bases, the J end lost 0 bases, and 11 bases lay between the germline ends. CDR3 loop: CASSQIRGSGANVLTF. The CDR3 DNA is TGTGCCAGCAGTCAAATTAGAGGCTCTGGGGCCAACGTCCTGACTTTC.

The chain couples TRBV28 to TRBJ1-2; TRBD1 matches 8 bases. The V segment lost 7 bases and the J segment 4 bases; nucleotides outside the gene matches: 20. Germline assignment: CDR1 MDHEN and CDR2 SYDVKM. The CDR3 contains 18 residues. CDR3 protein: CASNPGRQTGEWSYGYTF. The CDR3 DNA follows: TGTGCCAGCAATCCCGGCCGCCAGACAGGGGAATGGAGCTATGGCTACACCTTC.

CDR3 in DNA: TGCAGCGTTGAAGGTAGCGGCCCCCTCCGAGAGACCCAGTACTTC. Protein product: CSVEGSGPLRETQYF. The V call is TRBV29-1, the J call TRBJ2-5, with D possibly TRBD2 on 6 matching bases. This CDR3 region has 15 residues. Germline V gene lookup returns CDR1 SQVTM and CDR2 ANQGSEA. Trimming removed 1 base from V and 4 bases from J, with 16 bases in between.

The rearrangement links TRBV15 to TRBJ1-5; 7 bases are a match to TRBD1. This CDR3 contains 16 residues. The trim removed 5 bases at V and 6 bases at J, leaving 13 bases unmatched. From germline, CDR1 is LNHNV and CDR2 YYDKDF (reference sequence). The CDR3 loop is CATSGGLGQFGQPQHF. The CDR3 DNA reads TGTGCCACCAGCGGAGGACTGGGACAGTTCGGTCAGCCCCAGCATTTT.

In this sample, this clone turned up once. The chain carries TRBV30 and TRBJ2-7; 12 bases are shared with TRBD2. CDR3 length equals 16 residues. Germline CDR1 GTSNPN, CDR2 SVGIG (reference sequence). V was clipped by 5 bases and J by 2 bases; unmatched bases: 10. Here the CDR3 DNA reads TGTGCCTGGGCCGGACTAGCGGGAAAACTAACCTACGAGCAGTACTTC. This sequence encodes CAWAGLAGKLTYEQYF.

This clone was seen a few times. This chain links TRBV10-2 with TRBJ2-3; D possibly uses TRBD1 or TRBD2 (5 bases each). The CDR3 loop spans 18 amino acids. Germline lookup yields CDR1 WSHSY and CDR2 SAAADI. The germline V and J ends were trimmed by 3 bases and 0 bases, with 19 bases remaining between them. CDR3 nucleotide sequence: TGCGCCAGCAGTGAAGGGGCAGGGACCAGAACTAGCACAGATACGCAGTATTTT. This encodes CASSEGAGTRTSTDTQYF.

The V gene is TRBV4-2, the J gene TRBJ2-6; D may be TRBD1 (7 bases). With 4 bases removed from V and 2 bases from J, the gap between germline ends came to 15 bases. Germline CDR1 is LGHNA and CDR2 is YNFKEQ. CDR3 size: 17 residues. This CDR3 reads CASSLGGAGTGANVLTF. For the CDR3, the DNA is TGTGCCAGCAGCCTAGGGGGCGCGGGGACTGGGGCCAACGTCCTGACTTTC.

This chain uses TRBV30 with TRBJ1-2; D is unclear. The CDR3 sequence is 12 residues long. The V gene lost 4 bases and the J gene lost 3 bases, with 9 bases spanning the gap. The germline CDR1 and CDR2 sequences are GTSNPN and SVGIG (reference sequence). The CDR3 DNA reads TGTGCCTGGAAGTCCACTGACTATGGCTACACCTTC. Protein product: CAWKSTDYGYTF. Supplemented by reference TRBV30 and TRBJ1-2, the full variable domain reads SQTIHQWPATLVQPVGSPLSLECTVEGTSNPNLYWYRQAAGRGLQLLFYSVGIGQISSEVPQNLSASRPQDRQFILSSKKLLLSDSGFYLCAWKSTDYGYTFGSGTRLTVV.

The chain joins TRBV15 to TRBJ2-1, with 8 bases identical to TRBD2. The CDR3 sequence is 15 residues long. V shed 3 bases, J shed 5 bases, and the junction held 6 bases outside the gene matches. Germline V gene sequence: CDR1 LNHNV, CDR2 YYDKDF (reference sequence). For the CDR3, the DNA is TGTGCCACCAGCAGTGGAGCGGGAGCTGACAATGAGCAGTTCTTC. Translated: CATSSGAGADNEQFF.

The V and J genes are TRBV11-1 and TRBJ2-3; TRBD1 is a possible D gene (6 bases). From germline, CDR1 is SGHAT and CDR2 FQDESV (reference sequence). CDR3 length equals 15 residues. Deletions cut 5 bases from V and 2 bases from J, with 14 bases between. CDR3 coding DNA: TGTGCCAGCAGCCCGACAGGATTTTACACAGATACGCAGTATTTT. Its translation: CASSPTGFYTDTQYF.

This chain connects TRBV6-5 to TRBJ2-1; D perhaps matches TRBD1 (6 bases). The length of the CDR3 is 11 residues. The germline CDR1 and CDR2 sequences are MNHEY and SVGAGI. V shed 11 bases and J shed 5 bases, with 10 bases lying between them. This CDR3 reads CAVQGHNEQFF. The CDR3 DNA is TGTGCCGTACAGGGCCACAATGAGCAGTTCTTC.

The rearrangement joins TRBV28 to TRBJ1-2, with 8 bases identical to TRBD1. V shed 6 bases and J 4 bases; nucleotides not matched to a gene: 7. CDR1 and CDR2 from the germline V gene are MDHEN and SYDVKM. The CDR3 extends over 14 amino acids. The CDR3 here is CASSPGQGSYGYTF. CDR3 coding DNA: TGTGCCAGCAGCCCCGGACAGGGAAGCTATGGCTACACCTTC.

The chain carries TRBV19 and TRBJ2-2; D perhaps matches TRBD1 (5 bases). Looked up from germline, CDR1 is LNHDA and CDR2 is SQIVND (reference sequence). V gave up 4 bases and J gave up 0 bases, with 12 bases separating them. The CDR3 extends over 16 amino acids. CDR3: CASSKRQRTNTGELFF. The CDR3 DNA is TGTGCCAGTAGTAAGCGACAGCGAACGAACACCGGGGAGCTGTTTTTT.

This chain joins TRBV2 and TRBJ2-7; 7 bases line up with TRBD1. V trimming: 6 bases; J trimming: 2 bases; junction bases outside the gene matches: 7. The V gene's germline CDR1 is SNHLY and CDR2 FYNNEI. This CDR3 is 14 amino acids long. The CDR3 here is CASRTDRPTYEQYF. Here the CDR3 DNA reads TGTGCCAGCAGGACGGACAGGCCAACCTACGAGCAGTACTTC.

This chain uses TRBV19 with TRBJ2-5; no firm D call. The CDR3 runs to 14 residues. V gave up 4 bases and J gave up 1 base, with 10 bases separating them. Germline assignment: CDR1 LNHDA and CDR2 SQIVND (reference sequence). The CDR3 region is CASSTQAAQETQYF. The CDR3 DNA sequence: TGTGCCAGTAGTACTCAGGCAGCCCAAGAGACCCAGTACTTC.

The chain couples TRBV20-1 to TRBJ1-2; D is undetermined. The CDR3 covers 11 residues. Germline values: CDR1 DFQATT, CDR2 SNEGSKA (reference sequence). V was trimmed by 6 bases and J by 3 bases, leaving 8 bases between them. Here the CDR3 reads CSATPDYGYTF. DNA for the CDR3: TGCAGTGCCACACCGGACTATGGCTACACCTTC.

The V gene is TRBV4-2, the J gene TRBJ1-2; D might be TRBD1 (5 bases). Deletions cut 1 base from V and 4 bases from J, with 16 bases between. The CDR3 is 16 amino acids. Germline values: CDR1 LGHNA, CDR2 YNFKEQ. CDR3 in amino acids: CASSQVGEIDSYGYTF. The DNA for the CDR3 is TGTGCCAGCAGCCAAGTAGGGGAGATAGACAGCTATGGCTACACCTTC.

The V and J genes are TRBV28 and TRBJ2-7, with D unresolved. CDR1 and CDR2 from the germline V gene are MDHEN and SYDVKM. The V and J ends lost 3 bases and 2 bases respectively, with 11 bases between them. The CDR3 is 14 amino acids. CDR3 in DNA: TGTGCCAGCAGTTTCCCTAGGCCCCCCTACGAGCAGTACTTC. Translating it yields CASSFPRPPYEQYF.

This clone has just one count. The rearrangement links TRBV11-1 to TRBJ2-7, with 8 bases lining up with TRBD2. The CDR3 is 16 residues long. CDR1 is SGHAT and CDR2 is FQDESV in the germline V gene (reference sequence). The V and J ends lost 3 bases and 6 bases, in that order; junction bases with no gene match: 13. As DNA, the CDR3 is TGTGCCAGCAGCTTGACGGGACTAGAGAGTTTGTCCGAGCAGTACTTC. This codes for CASSLTGLESLSEQYF.